Shown below are 18 T cell receptor beta chains from a single sample sequenced in a study of T cell responses to AZD1222 COVID-19 vaccine. TCRdb keeps only in-frame clones here, not all; method: immunoSEQ multiplex PCR. The sample records over 120,000 clones, 85% to 95% being singletons. The sample consisted of peripheral blood, taken on day 0 of AZD1222 vaccination. These receptors all come from an adult in good health.

The gene calls are TRBV5-1 and TRBJ2-1; 12 nucleotides line up with TRBD2. The J segment lost 3 bases and the V segment lost 6 bases, leaving 7 bases of the junction unmatched. The germline V gene has CDR1 SGHRS and CDR2 YFSETQ. CDR3 length: 16 residues. Here the CDR3 DNA reads TGCGCCAGCAACCCTCTAGCGGGGGGGCGCTACAATGAGCAGTTCTTC. It is translated as CASNPLAGGRYNEQFF.

The gene calls are TRBV2 and TRBJ2-7; D remains ambiguous. Trimming stripped 8 bases from V and 6 bases from J, with 14 bases between. The CDR3 contains 12 residues. Germline CDR1 and CDR2: SNHLY and FYNNEI. The CDR3 loop is CASVVDSLEQYF. The CDR3 DNA is TGTGCCAGCGTCGTTGATTCCCTCGAGCAGTACTTC.

This rearrangement joins TRBV25-1 to TRBJ2-6; no definite D call. V lost 3 bases to trimming and J lost 0 bases, with 9 bases between them. The CDR3 runs to 16 residues. CDR1 and CDR2 (germline): MGHDK, SYGVNS. CDR3 sequence (DNA): TGTGCCAGCAGTGACCTGCCAGACTCTGGGGCCAACGTCCTGACTTTC. This sequence encodes CASSDLPDSGANVLTF.

The chain carries TRBV30 and TRBJ1-4; D possibly corresponds to TRBD1 (6 bases). The CDR3 spans 14 residues. V dropped 7 bases and J dropped 4 bases, with 16 bases sitting between them. Germline V gene sequence: CDR1 GTSNPN, CDR2 SVGIG (reference sequence). The CDR3 region has the DNA TGTGCCTCCGCCCTCACAGGGTTTAATGAAAAACTGTTTTTT. It translates to CASALTGFNEKLFF.

This rearrangement joins TRBV27 to TRBJ2-5; D might be TRBD2 (6 bases). The germline CDR1 and CDR2 sequences are MNHEY and SMNVEV (reference sequence). Trimming cost V 5 bases and J 5 bases, with 15 bases left between them. The CDR3 loop spans 14 amino acids. CDR3 in DNA: TGTGCCAGCAGTCCCTTGGGGGGTCGGGAGACCCAGTACTTC. Its protein product is CASSPLGGRETQYF.

V usage is TRBV29-1 and J usage is TRBJ1-2; 7 nucleotides match TRBD1. The germline gives CDR1 SQVTM, CDR2 ANQGSEA. CDR3 length: 17 residues. The V segment lost 3 bases and the J segment 4 bases; nucleotides outside the gene matches: 17. The CDR3 here is CSVDRGQRIRPSYGYTF. CDR3 nucleotides: TGCAGCGTTGACCGGGGACAGCGAATCCGACCATCCTATGGCTACACCTTC. Variable domain in full (rest from reference TRBV29-1 and TRBJ1-2): SAVISQKPSRDICQRGTSLTIQCQVDSQVTMMFWYRQQPGQSLTLIATANQGSEATYESGFVIDKFPISRPNLTFSTLTVSNMSPEDSSIYLCSVDRGQRIRPSYGYTFGSGTRLTVV.

The rearrangement uses TRBV4-1 and TRBJ1-4; TRBD1 matches at 7 bases. The CDR3 covers 16 residues. Trimming removed 2 bases from V and 0 bases from J; junction bases left unmatched: 3. CDR1 MGHRA and CDR2 YSYEKL come from the germline V gene. The CDR3 here is CASSQITGATNEKLFF. The CDR3 DNA follows: TGCGCCAGCAGCCAAATAACAGGGGCAACTAATGAAAAACTGTTTTTT.

V and J are TRBV11-3 and TRBJ2-7, with 10 bases matching TRBD1. The CDR3 length is 14 residues. The germline V gene encodes CDR1 SGHNT and CDR2 YENEEA. V shed 6 bases, J shed 3 bases, and the junction held 5 bases outside the gene matches. The DNA for the CDR3 is TGTGCCAGCAGTTCCGGACAGGGGGTCTACGAGCAGTACTTC. Encoded protein: CASSSGQGVYEQYF. Full variable domain (outside the CDR3, taken from reference TRBV11-3 and TRBJ2-7): EAGVVQSPRYKIIEKKQPVAFWCNPISGHNTLYWYLQNLGQGPELLIRYENEEAVDDSQLPKDRFSAERLKGVDSTLKIQPAELGDSAVYLCASSSGQGVYEQYFGPGTRLTVT.

This clone was recorded a few times. The chain combines TRBV18 with TRBJ1-2; D is unclear. The CDR3 spans 13 residues. Per germline, CDR1 KGHSH and CDR2 LQKENI. V shed 3 bases and J shed 8 bases, with 13 bases lying between them. The CDR3 is CASSPSSNSGYTF. The DNA for the CDR3 is TGTGCCAGCTCACCTAGTTCCAATTCGGGCTACACCTTC.

This chain uses TRBV4-3 with TRBJ1-2; D remains ambiguous. This CDR3 has 16 residues. V was shortened by 4 bases and J by 2 bases, with 17 bases between the two germline ends. Germline lookup yields CDR1 LGHNA and CDR2 YSLEER. In DNA form, the CDR3 reads TGCGCCAGCAGCCCAAGGTATCGGGTTTCCAACTATGGCTACACCTTC. The encoded protein is CASSPRYRVSNYGYTF.

The chain links TRBV11-1 to TRBJ1-5; unclear D gene. V lost 1 base and J 4 bases, leaving 11 bases between the germline ends. The CDR3 runs 15 residues. The germline V gene encodes CDR1 SGHAT and CDR2 FQDESV (reference sequence). The CDR3 region is CASSLGRGGNQPQHF. Here the CDR3 DNA reads TGTGCCAGCAGCTTAGGAAGAGGAGGGAATCAGCCCCAGCATTTT.

The rearrangement uses TRBV6-5 and TRBJ1-4; 8 nucleotides align to TRBD1. Trimming took 7 bases from V and 0 from J; bases not matched to a gene: 4. CDR1 and CDR2 from the germline V gene are MNHEY and SVGAGI. This CDR3 comprises 15 residues. The CDR3, as DNA: TGTGCCAGCAAGTCAGGGGGCGCAACTAATGAAAAACTGTTTTTT. Protein product: CASKSGGATNEKLFF.

This chain connects TRBV18 to TRBJ1-3; D remains unclear. This CDR3 comprises 15 residues. The V and J ends lost 6 bases and 0 bases respectively, with 12 bases between them. Germline lookup yields CDR1 KGHSH and CDR2 LQKENI. The chain's CDR3 is CASSPTVDSGNTIYF. As DNA, the CDR3 is TGTGCCAGCTCCCCAACGGTGGACTCTGGAAACACCATATATTTT.

The rearrangement joins TRBV28 to TRBJ1-5; possibly TRBD1 for D (5 bases). Looked up from germline, CDR1 is MDHEN and CDR2 is SYDVKM. The CDR3 covers 14 residues. V was clipped by 6 bases and J by 1 base, with 10 bases between them. Here the CDR3 DNA reads TGTGCCAGCAGCCTACACAGGAGCAATCAGCCCCAGCATTTT. Translated, it gives CASSLHRSNQPQHF.

This clone was seen more than once but under ten times. The chain joins TRBV13 to TRBJ2-1; 8 bases are shared with TRBD2. Germline CDR1 reads PRHDT; CDR2 reads FYEKMQ (reference sequence). The trim removed 5 bases at V and 6 bases at J, leaving 3 bases unmatched. The CDR3 loop spans 13 amino acids. The CDR3 DNA follows: TGTGCCAGCAGCCCCGGGGGGGCCAATGAGCAGTTCTTC. This codes for CASSPGGANEQFF. The full variable domain, completed using reference TRBV13 and TRBJ2-1, is AAGVIQSPRHLIKEKRETATLKCYPIPRHDTVYWYQQGPGQDPQFLISFYEKMQSDKGSIPDRFSAQQFSDYHSELNMSSLELGDSALYFCASSPGGANEQFFGPGTRLTVL.

The chain joins TRBV30 to TRBJ2-1; 7 bases agree with TRBD2. After removal of 0 bases from V and 8 bases from J, the junction contained 1 base not matched to a gene. CDR1 is GTSNPN, CDR2 SVGIG, per germline (reference sequence). This CDR3 has 12 residues. The chain's CDR3 is CAWSVRGDEQFF. In DNA form, the CDR3 reads TGTGCCTGGAGTGTACGGGGGGATGAGCAGTTCTTC.

The rearrangement links TRBV4-1 to TRBJ2-3; 8 bases agree with TRBD1. The CDR3 runs to 15 residues. The V and J ends lost 2 bases and 5 bases, in that order; junction bases with no gene match: 6. Germline V CDR1 and CDR2: MGHRA, YSYEKL. The CDR3 protein is CASSQRDRKEDTQYF. DNA for the CDR3: TGCGCCAGCAGCCAACGGGACAGGAAAGAAGATACGCAGTATTTT.

The chain links TRBV19 to TRBJ1-2; D might be TRBD1 (5 bases). The V gene's germline CDR1 is LNHDA and CDR2 SQIVND (reference sequence). The length of the CDR3 is 11 residues. V gave up 6 bases and J gave up 10 bases, with 12 bases separating them. Here the CDR3 reads CASREGRAYTF. CDR3 nucleotide sequence: TGTGCCAGTAGAGAGGGCAGGGCCTACACCTTC.